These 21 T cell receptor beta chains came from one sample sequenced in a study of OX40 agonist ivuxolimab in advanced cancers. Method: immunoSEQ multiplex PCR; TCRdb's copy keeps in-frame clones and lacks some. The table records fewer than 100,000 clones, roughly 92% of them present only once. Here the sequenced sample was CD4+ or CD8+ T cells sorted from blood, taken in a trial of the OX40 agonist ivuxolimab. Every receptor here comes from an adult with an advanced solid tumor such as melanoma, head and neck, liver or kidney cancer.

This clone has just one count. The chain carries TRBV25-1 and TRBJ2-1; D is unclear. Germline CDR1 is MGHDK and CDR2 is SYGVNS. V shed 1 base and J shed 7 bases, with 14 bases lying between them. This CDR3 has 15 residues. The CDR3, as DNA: TGTGCCAGCAGTGAATCGACCAGCGCAGGTAATGAGCAGTTCTTC. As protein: CASSESTSAGNEQFF.

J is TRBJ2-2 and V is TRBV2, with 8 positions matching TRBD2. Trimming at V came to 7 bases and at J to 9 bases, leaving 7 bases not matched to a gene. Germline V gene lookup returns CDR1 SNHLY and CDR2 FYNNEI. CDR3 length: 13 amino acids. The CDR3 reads CASTRTSPRELFF. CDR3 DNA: TGTGCCAGCACTAGGACTAGCCCCCGGGAGCTGTTTTTT.

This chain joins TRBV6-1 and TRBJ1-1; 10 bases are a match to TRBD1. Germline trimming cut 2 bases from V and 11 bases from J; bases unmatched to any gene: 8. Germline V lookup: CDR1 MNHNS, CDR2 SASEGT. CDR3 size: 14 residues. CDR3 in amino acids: CASSEWGDRGWAFF. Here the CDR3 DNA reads TGTGCCAGCAGTGAATGGGGGGACAGGGGTTGGGCTTTCTTT.

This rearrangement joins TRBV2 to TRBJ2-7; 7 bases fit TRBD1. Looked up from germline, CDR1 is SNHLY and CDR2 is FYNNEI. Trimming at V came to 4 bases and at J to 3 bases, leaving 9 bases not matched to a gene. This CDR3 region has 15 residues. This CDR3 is CASSGGPAGGYEQYF. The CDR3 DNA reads TGTGCCAGCAGTGGGGGGCCTGCAGGGGGCTACGAGCAGTACTTC.

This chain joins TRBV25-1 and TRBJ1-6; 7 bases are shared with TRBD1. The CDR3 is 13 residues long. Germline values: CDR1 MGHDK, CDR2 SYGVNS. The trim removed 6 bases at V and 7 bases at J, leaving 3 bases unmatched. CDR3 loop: CASREQGNSPLHF. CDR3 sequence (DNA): TGTGCCAGCAGAGAACAGGGGAATTCACCCCTCCACTTT.

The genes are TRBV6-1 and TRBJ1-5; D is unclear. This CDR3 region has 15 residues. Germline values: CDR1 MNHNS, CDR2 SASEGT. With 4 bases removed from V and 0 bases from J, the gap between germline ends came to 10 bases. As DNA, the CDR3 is TGTGCCAGCAGTGTGGGCCCATATAGCAATCAGCCCCAGCATTTT. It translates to CASSVGPYSNQPQHF.

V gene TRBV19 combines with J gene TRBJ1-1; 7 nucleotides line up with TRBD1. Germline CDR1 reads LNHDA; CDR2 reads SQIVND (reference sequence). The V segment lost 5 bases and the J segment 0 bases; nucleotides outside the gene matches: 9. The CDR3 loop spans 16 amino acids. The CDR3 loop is CASSPQGESLNTEAFF. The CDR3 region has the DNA TGTGCCAGTAGTCCGCAGGGGGAGTCCCTGAACACTGAAGCTTTCTTT.

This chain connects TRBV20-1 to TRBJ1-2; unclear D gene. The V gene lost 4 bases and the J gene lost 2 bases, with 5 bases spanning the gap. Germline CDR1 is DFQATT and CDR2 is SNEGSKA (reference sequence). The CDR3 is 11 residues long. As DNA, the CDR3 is TGCAGTGCTAAGTCCAACTATGGCTACACCTTC. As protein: CSAKSNYGYTF.

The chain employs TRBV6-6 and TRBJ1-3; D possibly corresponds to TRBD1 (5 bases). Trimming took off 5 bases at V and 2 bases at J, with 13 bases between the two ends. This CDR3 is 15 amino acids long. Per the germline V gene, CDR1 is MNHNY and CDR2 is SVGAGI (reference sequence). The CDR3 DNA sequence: TGTGCCAGCAGTCATCGGGCACAGGCTGGAAACACCATATATTTT. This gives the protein CASSHRAQAGNTIYF.

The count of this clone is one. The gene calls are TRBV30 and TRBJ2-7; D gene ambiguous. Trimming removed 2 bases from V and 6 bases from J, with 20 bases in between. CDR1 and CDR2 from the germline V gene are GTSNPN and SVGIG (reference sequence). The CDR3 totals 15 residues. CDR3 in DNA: TGTGCCTGGAGTAGTAGGGTCCAACTCTTAGGCGAGCAGTACTTC. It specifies CAWSSRVQLLGEQYF.

CDR3 bases: TGTGCCAGCAGCTTGGCTTTGGACTACGAGCAGTACTTC. Translating gives CASSLALDYEQYF. The chain uses TRBV5-4 and TRBJ2-7; D is uncertain. The V end lost 0 bases, the J end lost 3 bases, and 7 bases lay between the germline ends. Germline-derived CDR1 and CDR2 are SGHNT and YYREEE (reference sequence). The CDR3 is 13 amino acids.

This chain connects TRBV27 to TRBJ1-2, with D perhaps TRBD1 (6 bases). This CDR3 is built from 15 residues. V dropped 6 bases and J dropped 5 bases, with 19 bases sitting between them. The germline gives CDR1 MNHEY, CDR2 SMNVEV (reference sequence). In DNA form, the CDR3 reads TGTGCCAGCAGCCTCGGCGGGGGGGCGCTTTATGGCTACACCTTC. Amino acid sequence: CASSLGGGALYGYTF.

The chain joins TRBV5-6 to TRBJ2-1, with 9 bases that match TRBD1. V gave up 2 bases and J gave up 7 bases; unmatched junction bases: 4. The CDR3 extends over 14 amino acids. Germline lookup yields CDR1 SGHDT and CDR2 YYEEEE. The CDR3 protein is CASSFGQGKNEQFF. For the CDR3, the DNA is TGTGCCAGCAGCTTCGGACAGGGGAAAAATGAGCAGTTCTTC.

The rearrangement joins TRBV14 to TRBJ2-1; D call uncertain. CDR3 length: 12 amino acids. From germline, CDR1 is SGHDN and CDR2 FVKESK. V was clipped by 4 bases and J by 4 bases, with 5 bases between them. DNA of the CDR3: TGTGCCAGCAGCCTCAGGTACAATGAGCAGTTCTTC. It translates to CASSLRYNEQFF. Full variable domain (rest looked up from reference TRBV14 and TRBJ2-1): EAGVTQFPSHSVIEKGQTVTLRCDPISGHDNLYWYRRVMGKEIKFLLHFVKESKQDESGMPNNRFLAERTGGTYSTLKVQPAELEDSGVYFCASSLRYNEQFFGPGTRLTVL.

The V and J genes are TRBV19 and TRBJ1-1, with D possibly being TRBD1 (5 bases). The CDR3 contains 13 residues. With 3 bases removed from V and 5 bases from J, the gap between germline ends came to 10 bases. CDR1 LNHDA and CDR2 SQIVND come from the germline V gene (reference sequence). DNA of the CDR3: TGTGCCAGTAGTATTTGGGGGGAGACTGAAGCTTTCTTT. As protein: CASSIWGETEAFF.

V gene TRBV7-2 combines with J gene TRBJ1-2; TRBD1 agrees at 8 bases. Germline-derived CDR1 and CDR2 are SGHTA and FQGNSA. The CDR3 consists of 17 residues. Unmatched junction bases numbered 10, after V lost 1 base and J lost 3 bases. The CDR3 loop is CASSLGVGQATHYGYTF. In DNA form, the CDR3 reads TGTGCCAGCAGCTTAGGTGTGGGACAGGCAACCCACTATGGCTACACCTTC.

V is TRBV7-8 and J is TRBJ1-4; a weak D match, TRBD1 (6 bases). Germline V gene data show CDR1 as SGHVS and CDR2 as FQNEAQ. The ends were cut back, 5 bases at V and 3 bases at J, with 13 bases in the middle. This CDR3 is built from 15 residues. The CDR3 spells CASSPEGGANEKLFF. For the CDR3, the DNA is TGTGCCAGCAGCCCTGAGGGGGGCGCTAATGAAAAACTGTTTTTT.

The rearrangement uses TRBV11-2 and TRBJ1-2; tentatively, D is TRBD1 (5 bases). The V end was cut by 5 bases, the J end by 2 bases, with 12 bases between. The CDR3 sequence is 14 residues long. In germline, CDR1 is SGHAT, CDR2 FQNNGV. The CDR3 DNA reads TGTGCCAGCAGCCCCGGGACTTCGAACTATGGCTACACCTTC. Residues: CASSPGTSNYGYTF.

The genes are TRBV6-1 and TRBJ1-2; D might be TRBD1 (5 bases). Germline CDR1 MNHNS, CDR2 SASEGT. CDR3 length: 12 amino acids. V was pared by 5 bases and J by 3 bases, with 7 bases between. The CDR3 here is CASSLGDYGYTF. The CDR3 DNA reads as TGTGCCAGCAGTCTAGGGGACTATGGCTACACCTTC.

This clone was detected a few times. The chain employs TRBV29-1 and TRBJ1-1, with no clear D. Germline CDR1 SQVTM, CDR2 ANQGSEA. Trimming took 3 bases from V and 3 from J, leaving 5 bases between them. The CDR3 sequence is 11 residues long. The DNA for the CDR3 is TGCAGCGTTGATATCGACACTGAAGCTTTCTTT. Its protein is CSVDIDTEAFF.

CDR3 bases: TGTGCCAGCACCCTCAATCCTTCCCGCTATGGCTACACCTTC. Its protein product is CASTLNPSRYGYTF. The chain recombines TRBV27 with TRBJ1-2; D is unclear. Germline loops: CDR1 MNHEY, CDR2 SMNVEV (reference sequence). Trimming cost V 7 bases and J 4 bases, with 16 bases left between them. The CDR3 runs 14 residues.